A single sample is the source of the 27 T cell receptor beta chains below, sequenced in a study of blood T cells in healthy people across ages. The authors ran a second PCR of about 6 to 11 cycles using a sample-barcoded 5' primer and a J-beta primer mix. TCRdb ran MiXCR on the 5' RACE reads and lists one entry per CDR3 protein. The sample consists of hundreds of thousands of distinct CDR3 sequences, over 20% of them appearing once. The sequencing input was blood. The receptors derive from a man in his 70s in good health.

V gene TRBV5-1 combines with J gene TRBJ2-6; D is undetermined. The CDR3 spans 16 residues. The V end was cut by 0 bases, the J end by 1 base, with 8 bases between. CDR1 is SGHRS and CDR2 is YFSETQ in the germline V gene. The CDR3 region is CASSLVAASGANVLTF. The CDR3 nucleotides are TGCGCCAGCAGCTTGGTTGCAGCATCTGGGGCCAACGTCCTGACTTTC.

This clonotype came up a few times. The chain couples TRBV20-1 to TRBJ1-6; TRBD1 might be the D (5 bases). Per the germline V gene, CDR1 is DFQATT and CDR2 is SNEGSKA (reference sequence). This CDR3 comprises 16 residues. V was clipped by 0 bases and J by 8 bases, with 17 bases between them. In DNA form, the CDR3 reads TGCAGTGCTAGAGATCATAAGGAGGGGTCGGATTCACCCCTCCACTTT. Amino acid sequence: CSARDHKEGSDSPLHF.

This clonotype came up a few times. The chain is built from TRBV28 and TRBJ1-5; D gene uncertain. The ends were cut back, 2 bases at V and 5 bases at J, with 13 bases in the middle. CDR3 length: 15 amino acids. Per germline, CDR1 MDHEN and CDR2 SYDVKM. The CDR3 here is CASSLIYGYDQPQHF. The CDR3, as DNA: TGTGCCAGCAGTTTAATTTACGGGTACGATCAGCCCCAGCATTTT.

This clonotype was seen only a few times. The gene calls are TRBV20-1 and TRBJ2-3; 8 bases agree with TRBD2. V lost 3 bases and J lost 0; bases outside the gene matches: 2. The CDR3 totals 14 residues. CDR1 DFQATT and CDR2 SNEGSKA come from the germline V gene (reference sequence). The CDR3 DNA sequence: TGCAGTGCTAGCGCGGGAGGAAGCACAGATACGCAGTATTTT. Its protein is CSASAGGSTDTQYF.

This clonotype was seen only a few times. The V gene is TRBV20-1, the J gene TRBJ2-5; D is unclear. The J call could be wrong; TRBJ2-1 is a better fit for the DNA end. This CDR3 is built from 13 residues. Germline-derived CDR1 and CDR2 are DFQATT and SNEGSKA (reference sequence). For the CDR3, the DNA is TGCAGTGCTAGGGACGGGCTCGACAATGAGCAGTTCTTC. Protein product: CSARDGLDNEQFF.

This clonotype occurred a few times. The chain couples TRBV28 to TRBJ2-5; D possibly corresponds to TRBD2 (5 bases). Germline values: CDR1 MDHEN, CDR2 SYDVKM. Trimming pared 6 bases from V and 0 bases from J, leaving 17 bases between. This CDR3 has 16 amino acids. CDR3 amino acids: CASSSREGRYQETQYF. DNA of the CDR3: TGTGCCAGCAGCTCCAGAGAGGGCCGGTACCAAGAGACCCAGTACTTC.

This clonotype was seen a handful of times. The chain couples TRBV12-3 or TRBV12-4 to TRBJ2-4; the match to TRBD1 covers 9 bases. V was pared by 5 bases and J by 7 bases, with 9 bases of the junction left unmatched. The CDR3 contains 15 residues. CDR3 nucleotide sequence: TGTGCCAGCAGTCTCTCCGGGACAGGGACCAACATTCAGTACTTC. As protein: CASSLSGTGTNIQYF.

This clonotype has more than one count but fewer than ten. This chain uses TRBV28 with TRBJ2-1, with 14 bases identical to TRBD2. Losses at the gene ends were 2 bases for V and 7 bases for J; bases not matched to a gene: 4. Per germline, CDR1 MDHEN and CDR2 SYDVKM. The CDR3 extends over 16 amino acids. CDR3 DNA sequence: TGTGCCAGCAGTTTAACCGGGACTAGCGGGAGAAATGAGCAGTTCTTC. As protein: CASSLTGTSGRNEQFF.

The chain combines TRBV20-1 with TRBJ2-1; 8 bases match TRBD2. The V segment lost 6 bases and the J segment 0 bases; nucleotides outside the gene matches: 7. CDR1 DFQATT and CDR2 SNEGSKA come from the germline V gene (reference sequence). The CDR3 consists of 15 residues. This CDR3 reads CSATYSGISYNEQFF. In DNA, the CDR3 is TGCAGTGCAACCTATAGCGGGATCTCCTACAATGAGCAGTTCTTC.

This clonotype was recorded a few times. The rearrangement links TRBV20-1 to TRBJ2-5; TRBD1 is a possible D gene (6 bases). There are 13 residues in the CDR3. Germline V gene sequence: CDR1 DFQATT, CDR2 SNEGSKA (reference sequence). Trimming removed 4 bases from V and 2 bases from J, with 11 bases in between. The CDR3 coding sequence is TGCAGTGCTACTAGGACAGTACAAGAGACCCAGTACTTC. Its translation is CSATRTVQETQYF.

This clonotype has just a few counts. The V and J genes are TRBV3-1 and TRBJ2-5; 7 positions agree with TRBD1. V dropped 11 bases and J dropped 4; count of bases not matched to a gene: 10. In germline, CDR1 is LGHDT, CDR2 YNNKEL (reference sequence). This CDR3 contains 13 residues. This CDR3 reads CAYSSSGGETQYF. CDR3 bases: TGTGCCTATTCTTCGTCAGGGGGAGAGACCCAGTACTTC.

At least ten counts were recorded for this clonotype. The chain employs TRBV3-1 and TRBJ2-3; D call uncertain. V dropped 2 bases and J dropped 5 bases, with 20 bases sitting between them. Per the germline V gene, CDR1 is LGHDT and CDR2 is YNNKEL (reference sequence). This CDR3 is 17 amino acids long. Written as DNA, the CDR3 is TGTGCCAGCAGCCAAAATAAAGTAGCCCACGAGGTAGATACGCAGTATTTT. Its translation: CASSQNKVAHEVDTQYF.

The chain combines TRBV4-1 with TRBJ2-5; 10 positions agree with TRBD2. The tail of the sequence fits TRBJ2-1 better, so the J call may be wrong. Germline-derived CDR1 and CDR2 are MGHRA and YSYEKL. There are 17 residues in the CDR3. CDR3 region: CASSQELGLADYNEQFF. Here the CDR3 DNA reads TGCGCCAGCAGCCAAGAGCTCGGACTAGCGGATTACAATGAGCAGTTCTTC.

This clonotype came up a few times. The V gene is TRBV12-3 or TRBV12-4, the J gene TRBJ1-5, with 9 nucleotides matching TRBD1. The CDR3 covers 16 residues. The J segment lost 4 bases and the V segment lost 3 bases, leaving 7 bases of the junction unmatched. CDR3 sequence reads: CASSFPGQGPNQPQHF. Here the CDR3 DNA reads TGTGCCAGCAGTTTCCCCGGACAGGGGCCAAATCAGCCCCAGCATTTT.

This clonotype was counted between two and nine times. The chain is built from TRBV5-6 and TRBJ2-5; D possibly uses TRBD1 or TRBD2 (5 bases each). TRBJ2-7 explains the end of the DNA better; the J call may be wrong. Germline loops: CDR1 SGHDT, CDR2 YYEEEE. CDR3 length equals 15 residues. The CDR3 region has the DNA TGTGCCAGCAGCCAAGGGACCCTCGGAACCCACGAGCAGTACTTC. Its translation is CASSQGTLGTHEQYF.

This clonotype was seen more than once but under ten times. The chain carries TRBV6-1 and TRBJ2-4; D is undetermined. Trimming removed 8 bases at V and 2 bases at J, with 7 bases between. Germline-derived CDR1 and CDR2 are MNHNS and SASEGT. CDR3 length: 12 amino acids. The CDR3 spells CASAVSKNIQYF. The CDR3 DNA reads TGTGCCAGCGCTGTGTCCAAAAACATTCAGTACTTC.

The chain carries TRBV12-3 or TRBV12-4 and TRBJ2-5, with D tentatively TRBD1 or TRBD2 (5 bases each). The DNA end is more similar to TRBJ2-7, so the J call may be wrong. This CDR3 spans 12 amino acids. The CDR3 reads CASRLGTGEQYF. In nucleotides, the CDR3 is TGTGCCAGCAGGCTAGGGACCGGCGAGCAGTACTTC.

The chain is built from TRBV12-3 or TRBV12-4 and TRBJ2-5, with D possibly TRBD1 on 6 matching bases. This CDR3 has 16 amino acids. V was cut by 3 bases and J by 7 bases, with 21 bases left in between. The CDR3 protein is CASSFMARQGLVTQYF. DNA of the CDR3: TGTGCCAGCAGTTTTATGGCGAGGCAGGGGTTAGTGACCCAGTACTTC.

The chain uses TRBV12-3 or TRBV12-4 and TRBJ2-5, with 8 positions matching TRBD2. This CDR3 contains 16 residues. V shed 2 bases, J shed 1 base, and the junction held 6 bases outside the gene matches. CDR3 in amino acids: CASSLRASGSQETQYF. CDR3 in DNA: TGTGCCAGCAGTTTAAGGGCTAGCGGGTCCCAAGAGACCCAGTACTTC.

CDR3 residues: CASSLDSTGTEAFF. DNA of the CDR3: TGTGCCAGCAGCTTAGACAGCACAGGGACTGAAGCTTTCTTT. This chain links TRBV7-9 with TRBJ1-1; weak D call: TRBD1 (6 bases). Germline CDR1 is SEHNR and CDR2 is FQNEAQ (reference sequence). The CDR3 length is 14 residues. V was pared by 1 base and J by 5 bases, with 11 bases between.

The J gene is TRBJ2-7, the V gene TRBV6-6; TRBD1 matches at 7 bases. V lost 6 bases and J lost 6; bases outside the gene matches: 8. This CDR3 is 13 amino acids long. The germline V gene encodes CDR1 MNHNY and CDR2 SVGAGI (reference sequence). CDR3 sequence (DNA): TGTGCCAGCAGAGCACAGGGGAACGGCGAGCAGTACTTC. The encoded protein is CASRAQGNGEQYF.

This clonotype was seen a handful of times. V gene TRBV27 combines with J gene TRBJ2-3, with TRBD2 matching 11 bases. This CDR3 is built from 17 residues. The trim removed 5 bases at V and 2 bases at J, leaving 9 bases unmatched. CDR1 is MNHEY, CDR2 SMNVEV, per germline (reference sequence). The CDR3 loop reads CASSLQTSGTNTDTQYF. CDR3 nucleotide sequence: TGTGCCAGCAGTCTCCAGACTAGCGGGACTAACACAGATACGCAGTATTTT.

V gene TRBV14 combines with J gene TRBJ1-4; maybe TRBD1 (5 bases). Trimming removed 6 bases at V and 8 bases at J, with 16 bases between. The CDR3 loop spans 14 amino acids. Germline V gives CDR1 SGHDN, CDR2 FVKESK. CDR3 coding DNA: TGTGCCAGCAGACGCAGGCAGGGTGGAGAAAAACTGTTTTTT. Protein sequence: CASRRRQGGEKLFF.

The genes are TRBV20-1 and TRBJ2-3; D is possibly TRBD1 (6 bases). The CDR3 runs 13 residues. CDR1 is DFQATT and CDR2 is SNEGSKA in the germline V gene (reference sequence). Deletions cut 2 bases from V and 9 bases from J, with 15 bases between. Written as DNA, the CDR3 is TGCAGTGCTAGATCCAATGTGCAGGGGACGCAGTATTTT. This translates into CSARSNVQGTQYF.

To note about this clonotype: With a much larger clone just one base away, this may be a read error. This chain connects TRBV7-9 to TRBJ2-2; D gene unclear. The CDR3 covers 14 residues. In germline, CDR1 is SEHNR, CDR2 FQNEAQ (reference sequence). V was pared by 3 bases and J by 3 bases, with 8 bases between. The chain's CDR3 is CASSLSTYTGELFF. CDR3 DNA sequence: TGTGCCAGCAGCTTGAGCACCTACACCGGGGAGCTGTTTTTT.

In this sample, this clonotype turned up a few times. V is TRBV3-1 and J is TRBJ1-4; D remains unclear. The V gene's germline CDR1 is LGHDT and CDR2 YNNKEL (reference sequence). The CDR3 extends over 14 amino acids. V was cut by 3 bases and J by 5 bases, with 10 bases left in between. This CDR3 reads CASSHKGYNEKLFF. The CDR3 region has the DNA TGTGCCAGCAGCCACAAGGGTTACAATGAAAAACTGTTTTTT. The full variable domain, in which reference TRBV3-1 and TRBJ1-4 provide the parts outside the CDR3, is DTAVSQTPKYLVTQMGNDKSIKCEQNLGHDTMYWYKQDSKKFLKIMFSYNNKELIINETVPNRFSPKSPDKAHLNLHINSLELGDSAVYFCASSHKGYNEKLFFGSGTQLSVL.

The V and J genes are TRBV20-1 and TRBJ2-1; perhaps TRBD1 as D (5 bases). The CDR3 is 14 amino acids. V lost 1 base to trimming and J lost 5 bases, with 12 bases between them. The germline gives CDR1 DFQATT, CDR2 SNEGSKA (reference sequence). The CDR3 nucleotides are TGCAGTGCTAGAGGGCAGGGAAATAACAATGAGCAGTTCTTC. The encoded protein is CSARGQGNNNEQFF.